In its sample, the clone carrying this T cell receptor (beta chain) was seen a few times. This entry is derived from a study of blood T cell repertoires in COVID-19. The overall study: The United States, Italy and Spain were the sources of the acute and convalescent COVID-19 samples. The cDNA or gDNA used as material had been derived from T cells, B-cell-depleted T cells, or PBMCs.

Seattle patients were enrolled during active infection and followed longitudinally. In the authors' methods: How many nucleated cells were present was estimated from reference gene primer amplification. Assay: immunoSEQ multiplex PCR; the TCRdb copy retains only in-frame clones and omits some. V and J calls and clone size are as listed in that table; D and trimming were resolved from the DNA. Among 500,000 to 600,000 clones listed, about 88% were seen once. Trimming at V came to 8 bases and at J to 2 bases, leaving 5 bases not matched to a gene. Germline V lookup: CDR1 MNHEY, CDR2 SVGAGI. The CDR3 runs to 13 residues.

This sequence joins TRBV6-5 and TRBJ2-7; 8 bases are a match to TRBD2. Source material: peripheral blood. This clonotype was obtained from a woman aged 45-65 years with COVID-19, enrolled during active disease. For the CDR3, the DNA is TGTGCCAGCGGATCGGGGGGGCCCTACGAGCAGTACTTC. Its protein is CASGSGGPYEQYF.